Detailed here is one T cell receptor beta chain. What it binds is unknown. Sample-barcoded 5' priming and a J-beta primer mix drove a second PCR of about 7 to 12 cycles. Sequencing yielded, for each sample, at least 2.5 million paired-end reads carrying CDR3. One entry per CDR3 protein, called by TCRdb with MiXCR from the 5' RACE reads. The table includes roughly 800,000 distinct CDR3 sequences, 58% detected once. The sample originates from a study of blood T cells in healthy people across ages. Study-level findings and limits: Because donor CMV status was unknown, expanded clonotype changes were possibly confounded. While age rose, TCR beta diversity per million T cells dropped in a roughly linear way.

The CDR3 is 13 residues long. Germline values: CDR1 SEHNR, CDR2 FQNEAQ (reference sequence). The V end was cut by 5 bases, the J end by 4 bases, with 11 bases between. This receptor was identified in a man aged 25-40 years in good health. The chain uses TRBV7-9 and TRBJ1-1, with D uncertain. Sequencing was performed on blood. The DNA of the CDR3 is TGTGCCAGCAGCCCTATTTCGCGCACTGAAGCTTTCTTT. Amino acid sequence: CASSPISRTEAFF.